This section outlines one T cell receptor (beta chain) sequence together with its context. The data derive from a study of TIL therapy for anti-PD-1-resistant metastatic lung cancer. The immunoSEQ assay was v3. Each library reached roughly 1.9 million read pairs, or about 5-6.5 million at deep level. The protocol was immunoSEQ multiplex PCR, while the TCRdb copy is restricted to in-frame clones and leaves out a portion. The table lists 55,000 to 70,000 clones, around 86% of them singletons, with just over 2.5% in the top ten. V gave up 6 bases and J gave up 1 base, with 15 bases separating them. Germline CDR1 is MNHEY and CDR2 is SVGAGI. The length of the CDR3 is 15 residues. Time point noted: pre-treatment sample, taken before nivolumab and TIL therapy.

The origin of this receptor is a person aged 25 to 85 with non-small cell lung cancer. This chain joins TRBV6-5 and TRBJ2-5; the D gene is possibly TRBD1 (6 bases). Sequences were derived from blood, sampled at baseline. CDR3 in amino acids: CASSQLGGPQETQYF. As DNA, the CDR3 is TGTGCCAGCAGCCAACTAGGGGGTCCCCAAGAGACCCAGTACTTC.